This T cell receptor (beta chain) was sequenced for a study of vaccination and CD4 T cells after COVID-19. Study in general: Control cultures, each given a CEFX pool, an HIV-1 Nef pool, or no peptide, were included.

Treatment given: roughly 11-day PBMC culture with coronavirus spike peptide pools or control peptides (ViraFEST assay). Those CD4+ T cells from the unexposed donor predate the COVID-19 pandemic (2011-2018). Whole-study findings and limits: The study sampled relatively few convalescent patients and omitted early post-infection timepoints.

Sequencing of cultured CD4+ T cell DNA used the Oncomine TCR Beta short-read assay. TCRdb re-called the PCR reads with MiXCR, one entry per CDR3 protein. Of fewer than 8,000 distinct CDR3 sequences detected, around half appear once; the ten largest clones hold around 56%. A word on this clonotype: Its specificity is unknown.

Germline-derived CDR1 and CDR2 are LNHDA and SQIVND (reference sequence). The CDR3 length is 15 residues. V shed 9 bases and J 3 bases; nucleotides not matched to a gene: 10. The sample comprised CD4+ T cells from blood, cultured in vitro. This receptor was identified in a human donor in good health. V gene TRBV19 combines with J gene TRBJ1-2; TRBD1 agrees at 10 bases. CDR3 DNA: TGTGCCAGCTCGGACAGGGGGGGAGGTTACTATGGCTACACCTTC. Translated: CASSDRGGGYYGYTF.